The present T cell receptor (beta chain) was sequenced within a study of blood T cells in healthy people across ages. Study-level findings and limits: Unsorted PBMCs prevented conclusive naive versus antigen-experienced comparison.

Then a second PCR, running about 6 to 11 cycles, was carried out with a sample-barcoded 5' primer and a J-beta primer mix. TCRdb re-called the 5' RACE reads through MiXCR, storing one row per CDR3 protein. The sample includes over 1,300,000 distinct CDR3 sequences, almost 60% of them seen just once. CDR1 is DFQATT and CDR2 is SNEGSKA in the germline V gene (reference sequence). The CDR3 sequence is 14 residues long. Concerning this clonotype: Its cognate antigen is unknown.

This clonotype was obtained from a man aged 18 to 29 in good health. Material for sequencing was blood. The J gene is TRBJ2-5, the V gene TRBV20-1; 11 nucleotides agree with TRBD2. The end of the DNA fits TRBJ2-7 better, so the J call may be wrong. This CDR3 is CSARLAGGPNEQYF. The CDR3 bases are TGCAGTGCTAGATTAGCGGGGGGGCCAAACGAGCAGTACTTC.